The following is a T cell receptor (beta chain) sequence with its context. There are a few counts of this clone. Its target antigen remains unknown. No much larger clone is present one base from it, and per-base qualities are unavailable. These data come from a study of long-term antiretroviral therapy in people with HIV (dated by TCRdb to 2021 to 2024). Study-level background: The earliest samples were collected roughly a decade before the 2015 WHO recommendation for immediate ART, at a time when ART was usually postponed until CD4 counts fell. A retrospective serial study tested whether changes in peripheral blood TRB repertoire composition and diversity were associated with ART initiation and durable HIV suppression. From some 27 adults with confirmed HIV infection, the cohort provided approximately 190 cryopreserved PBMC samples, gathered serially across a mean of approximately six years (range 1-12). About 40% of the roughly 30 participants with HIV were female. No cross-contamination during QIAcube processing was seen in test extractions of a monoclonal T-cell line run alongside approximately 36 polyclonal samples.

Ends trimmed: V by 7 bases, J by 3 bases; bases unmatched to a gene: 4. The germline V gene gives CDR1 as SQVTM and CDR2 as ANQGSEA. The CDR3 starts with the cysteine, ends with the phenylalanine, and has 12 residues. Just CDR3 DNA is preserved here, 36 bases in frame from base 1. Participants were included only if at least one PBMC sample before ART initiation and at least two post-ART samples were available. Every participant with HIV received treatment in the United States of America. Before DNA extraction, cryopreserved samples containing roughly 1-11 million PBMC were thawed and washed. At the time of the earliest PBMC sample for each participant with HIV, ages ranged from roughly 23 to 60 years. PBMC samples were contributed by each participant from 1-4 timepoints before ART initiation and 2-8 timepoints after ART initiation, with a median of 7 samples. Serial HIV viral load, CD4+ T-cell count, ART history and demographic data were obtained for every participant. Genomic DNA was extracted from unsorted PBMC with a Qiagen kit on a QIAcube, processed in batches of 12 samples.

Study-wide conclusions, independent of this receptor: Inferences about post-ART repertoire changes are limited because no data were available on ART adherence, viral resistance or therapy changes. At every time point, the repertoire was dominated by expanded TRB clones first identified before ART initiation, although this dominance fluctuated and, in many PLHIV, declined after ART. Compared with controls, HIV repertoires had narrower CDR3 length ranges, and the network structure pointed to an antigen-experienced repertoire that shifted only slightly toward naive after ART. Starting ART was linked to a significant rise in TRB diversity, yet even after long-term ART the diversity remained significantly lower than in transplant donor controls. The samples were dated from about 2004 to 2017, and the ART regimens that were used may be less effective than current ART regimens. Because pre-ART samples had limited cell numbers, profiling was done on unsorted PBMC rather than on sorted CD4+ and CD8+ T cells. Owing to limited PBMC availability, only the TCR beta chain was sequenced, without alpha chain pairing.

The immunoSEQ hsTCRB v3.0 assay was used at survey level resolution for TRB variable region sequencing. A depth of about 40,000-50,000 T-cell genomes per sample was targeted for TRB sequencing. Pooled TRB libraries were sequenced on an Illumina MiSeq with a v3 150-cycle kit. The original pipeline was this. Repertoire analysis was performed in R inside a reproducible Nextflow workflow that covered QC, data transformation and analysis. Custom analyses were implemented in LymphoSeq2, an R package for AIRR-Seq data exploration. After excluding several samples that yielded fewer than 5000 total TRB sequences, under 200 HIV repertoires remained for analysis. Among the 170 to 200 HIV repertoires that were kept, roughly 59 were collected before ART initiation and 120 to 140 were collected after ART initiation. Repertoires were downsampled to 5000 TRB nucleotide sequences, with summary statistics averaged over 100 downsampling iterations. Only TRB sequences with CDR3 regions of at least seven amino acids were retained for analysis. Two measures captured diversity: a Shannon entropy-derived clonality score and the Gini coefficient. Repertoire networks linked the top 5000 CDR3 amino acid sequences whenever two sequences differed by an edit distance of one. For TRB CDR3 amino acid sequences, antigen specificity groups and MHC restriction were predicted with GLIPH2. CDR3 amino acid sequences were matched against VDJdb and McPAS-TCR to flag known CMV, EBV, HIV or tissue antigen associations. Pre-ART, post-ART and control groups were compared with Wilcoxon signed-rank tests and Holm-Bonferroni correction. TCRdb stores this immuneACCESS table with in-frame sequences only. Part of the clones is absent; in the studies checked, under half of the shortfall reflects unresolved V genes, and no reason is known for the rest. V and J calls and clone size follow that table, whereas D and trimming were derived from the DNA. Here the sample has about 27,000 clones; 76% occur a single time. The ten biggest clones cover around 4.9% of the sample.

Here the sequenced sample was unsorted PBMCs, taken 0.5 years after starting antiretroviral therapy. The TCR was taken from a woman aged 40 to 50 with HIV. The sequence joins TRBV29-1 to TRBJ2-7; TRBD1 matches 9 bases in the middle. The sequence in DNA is TGCAGCGCCGGGACAGGGATCTACGAGCAGTACTTC. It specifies CSAGTGIYEQYF.